One sample yielded the 15 T cell receptor beta chains listed below, sequenced in a study of Ad26.COV2.S vaccination and SARS-CoV-2 variants. Clones were read by immunoSEQ multiplex PCR, and TCRdb kept only the in-frame ones, dropping some. The sample has some 180,000 clones; 87% are singletons. Sample: peripheral blood, taken after recovery from COVID-19. The origin of the receptors is a human donor who had recovered from COVID-19.

The chain employs TRBV4-1 and TRBJ1-6; TRBD1 matches 8 bases. Germline CDR1 and CDR2: MGHRA and YSYEKL. The J segment lost 9 bases and the V segment lost 4 bases, leaving 8 bases of the junction unmatched. CDR3 length: 15 residues. The CDR3 sequence: CASSPPRDRGSPLHF. The CDR3 nucleotides are TGCGCCAGCAGCCCCCCCCGAGACAGGGGTTCACCCCTCCACTTT.

The V call is TRBV2, the J call TRBJ2-7; D perhaps matches TRBD1 (5 bases). The germline CDR1 and CDR2 sequences are SNHLY and FYNNEI. The CDR3 sequence is 14 residues long. With 8 bases removed from V and 2 bases from J, the gap between germline ends came to 16 bases. The CDR3 coding sequence is TGTGCCAGCGCCGATGACAGAGGAACCTACGAGCAGTACTTC. Its translation is CASADDRGTYEQYF.

CDR3 amino acids: CASSFLAEAFF. In nucleotides, the CDR3 is TGTGCCAGCAGTTTTCTGGCTGAAGCTTTCTTT. The V call is TRBV12-3 or TRBV12-4, the J call TRBJ1-1, with D unclear. This CDR3 spans 11 amino acids. V lost 3 bases to trimming and J lost 6 bases, with 5 bases between them.

This clone was picked up a small number of times. V and J are TRBV19 and TRBJ1-5; D is unresolved. The V end lost 5 bases, the J end lost 12 bases, and 20 bases lay between the germline ends. CDR1 is LNHDA and CDR2 is SQIVND in the germline V gene (reference sequence). CDR3 length: 14 residues. CDR3 in amino acids: CASSVPGSPRGQHF. CDR3 DNA: TGTGCCAGTAGTGTCCCCGGGAGCCCTCGGGGCCAGCATTTT.

This chain uses TRBV7-8 with TRBJ2-7, with 15 bases aligning to TRBD2. Germline trimming cut 5 bases from V and 3 bases from J; bases unmatched to any gene: 8. Germline CDR1 and CDR2: SGHVS and FQNEAQ. This CDR3 contains 17 residues. CDR3 DNA: TGTGCCAGCAGCCTTGGACTAGCGGGAGGGCCCCTCTACGAGCAGTACTTC. This sequence encodes CASSLGLAGGPLYEQYF.

The chain employs TRBV19 and TRBJ2-1; tentative D call: TRBD2 (5 bases). Trimming took 6 bases from V and 5 from J, leaving 17 bases between them. The V gene's germline CDR1 is LNHDA and CDR2 SQIVND (reference sequence). The CDR3 consists of 15 residues. CDR3 DNA: TGTGCCAGTAGCATATGGCTAGCCCCGAACAATGAGCAGTTCTTC. It codes for CASSIWLAPNNEQFF.

The chain joins TRBV15 to TRBJ1-3; D is ambiguous. CDR1 is LNHNV, CDR2 YYDKDF, per germline (reference sequence). This CDR3 contains 14 residues. V was clipped by 3 bases and J by 0 bases, with 6 bases between them. The CDR3 nucleotides are TGTGCCACCAGCAGGGTAGGCTCTGGAAACACCATATATTTT. Translation gives CATSRVGSGNTIYF.

The rearrangement links TRBV12-3 or TRBV12-4 to TRBJ2-5; no clear D gene. The V end was cut by 0 bases, the J end by 5 bases, with 7 bases between. The CDR3 length is 13 residues. The CDR3 DNA reads as TGTGCCAGCAGTTTAGCAGGTTCTGAGACCCAGTACTTC. Its translation is CASSLAGSETQYF.

The genes are TRBV19 and TRBJ2-2; D is undetermined. This CDR3 spans 12 amino acids. Per germline, CDR1 LNHDA and CDR2 SQIVND (reference sequence). The chain's CDR3 is CATQFGRGELFF. Written as DNA, the CDR3 is TGTGCGACCCAATTTGGTCGCGGGGAGCTGTTTTTT.

This clone has a single count. The rearrangement joins TRBV2 to TRBJ2-1; D is uncertain. Germline CDR1 reads SNHLY; CDR2 reads FYNNEI. This CDR3 has 13 amino acids. The V end was cut by 8 bases, the J end by 6 bases, with 14 bases between. The CDR3 nucleotides read TGTGCCAGCTCGGTTTCCCTCGGCAATGAGCAGTTCTTC. The encoded protein is CASSVSLGNEQFF.

A single count supports this clone. The rearrangement links TRBV19 to TRBJ1-5; D unresolved. The germline gives CDR1 LNHDA, CDR2 SQIVND (reference sequence). CDR3 length: 15 residues. V lost 4 bases to trimming and J lost 4 bases, with 14 bases between them. The CDR3 spells CASSNSWWSNQPQHF. CDR3 DNA: TGTGCCAGTAGTAATTCATGGTGGAGTAATCAGCCCCAGCATTTT.

As to this clone: Mismatch with germline at one junction end may stem from a read error. The chain combines TRBV2 with TRBJ1-6, with D possibly being TRBD1 (5 bases). CDR3 length equals 14 residues. Germline-derived CDR1 and CDR2 are SNHLY and FYNNEI. CDR3 in amino acids: CAGRADSYNSPLHF. CDR3 DNA sequence: TGTGCCGGCAGGGCCGACTCCTATAATTCACCCCTCCACTTT.

The chain uses TRBV19 and TRBJ2-1, with 9 bases aligning to TRBD2. This CDR3 spans 15 amino acids. Trimming at V came to 5 bases and at J to 3 bases, leaving 5 bases not matched to a gene. Germline loops: CDR1 LNHDA, CDR2 SQIVND (reference sequence). CDR3 DNA sequence: TGTGCCAGTAGTCAGACTAGCGGTCTCTACAATGAGCAGTTCTTC. It codes for CASSQTSGLYNEQFF.

This clone was detected only a few times. CDR3 sequence reads: CASSYSRLAGELFF. CDR3 in DNA: TGTGCCAGCAGTTACTCGAGACTAGCGGGGGAGCTGTTTTTT. This rearrangement joins TRBV6-5 to TRBJ2-2, with 8 bases fitting TRBD2. V was clipped by 0 bases and J by 8 bases; unmatched bases: 2. The length of the CDR3 is 14 residues. Germline V gene data show CDR1 as MNHEY and CDR2 as SVGAGI.

This chain connects TRBV5-1 to TRBJ2-7; unclear D gene. The CDR3 covers 13 residues. V lost 0 bases and J lost 6, with 10 bases in between. Germline CDR1 SGHRS, CDR2 YFSETQ. The CDR3, as DNA: TGCGCCAGCAGCTTGGAACCCTCCCGCGAGCAGTACTTC. Its translation: CASSLEPSREQYF.